The subject of this entry is one T cell receptor (beta chain). What it recognizes is unknown. The data originate from a study of shared clonotypes between healthy human individuals. Free of recent acute infections or vaccinations, the donors were healthy HIV-negative adults. Everyone who donated was a Caucasian adult who lived in Nashville, Tennessee. Authors' methods: Filtering differed because ImmunoSEQ produced junction-only sequences that carried no quality scores. Produced via immunoSEQ multiplex PCR; TCRdb's table is partial and in-frame only. V and J calls and clone size are copied from that table; D and trimming were computed from the DNA. The repertoire holds 2 million to 2.5 million clones, with under 97% as singletons. Study results and limitations: When naive CD4 clonotypes were compared across a few donors, about 5% were shared.

CDR3 length: 14 residues. V gave up 1 base and J gave up 4 bases, with 13 bases separating them. Germline CDR1 SQVTM, CDR2 ANQGSEA. The rearrangement joins TRBV29-1 to TRBJ1-2; D call uncertain. This TCR came from a man between 18 and 35 years old in good health. What was sequenced was naive CD4+ T cells sorted from blood. This sample's subset: CD45RA+ positively selected. CDR3 region: CSVEGFRPPYGYTF. CDR3 DNA: TGCAGCGTTGAAGGATTCAGGCCCCCCTATGGCTACACCTTC.